These 19 T cell receptor beta chains originate from one sample sequenced in a study of shared clonotypes between healthy human individuals. Method: immunoSEQ multiplex PCR; TCRdb's copy keeps in-frame clones and lacks some. The sample consists of roughly 1,000,000 clones, around 78% of them appearing once. The material sequenced was memory CD4+ T cells from PBMCs. Subset in this sample: CD45RA-negative fraction. These receptors originate from a man between 18 and 29 years old in good health. Some clones in this sample may be carry-over from other donors' samples.

V usage is TRBV5-4 and J usage is TRBJ2-1; a weak D match, TRBD1 (6 bases). CDR1 SGHNT and CDR2 YYREEE come from the germline V gene (reference sequence). The CDR3 has 14 residues. The germline V and J ends were trimmed by 2 bases and 5 bases, with 11 bases remaining between them. The CDR3 reads CASSFWGRDNEQFF. The CDR3 DNA sequence: TGTGCCAGCAGCTTCTGGGGGCGCGACAATGAGCAGTTCTTC.

The chain joins TRBV2 to TRBJ1-2; D might be TRBD1 (6 bases). CDR1 is SNHLY and CDR2 is FYNNEI in the germline V gene. There are 17 residues in the CDR3. Trimming stripped 7 bases from V and 2 bases from J, with 23 bases between. This CDR3 reads CASIWGLNRAKNYGYTF. DNA for the CDR3: TGTGCCAGCATTTGGGGGCTAAATCGGGCGAAGAACTATGGCTACACCTTC.

The rearrangement joins TRBV19 to TRBJ2-7; D is unresolved. This CDR3 is built from 11 residues. In germline, CDR1 is LNHDA, CDR2 SQIVND (reference sequence). V lost 6 bases and J lost 9, with 12 bases in between. The CDR3 nucleotides read TGTGCCAGTAGCTCCTTGAGTGTGCAGTACTTC. Amino acid sequence: CASSSLSVQYF.

The V call is TRBV2, the J call TRBJ2-7; D is possibly TRBD1 (7 bases). From germline, CDR1 is SNHLY and CDR2 FYNNEI. The germline V and J ends were trimmed by 5 bases and 3 bases, with 17 bases remaining between them. This CDR3 is built from 15 residues. This chain's CDR3 is CASSRGTVQGYEQYF. DNA of the CDR3: TGTGCCAGCAGTCGCGGGACAGTACAGGGCTACGAGCAGTACTTC. Variable domain in full (rest from reference TRBV2 and TRBJ2-7): EPEVTQTPSHQVTQMGQEVILRCVPISNHLYFYWYRQILGQKVEFLVSFYNNEISEKSEIFDDQFSVERPDGSNFTLKIRSTKLEDSAMYFCASSRGTVQGYEQYFGPGTRLTVT.

The rearrangement joins TRBV10-3 to TRBJ2-2; D may match TRBD1 or TRBD2 (5 bases each). The CDR3 totals 13 residues. Germline V gene sequence: CDR1 ENHRY, CDR2 SYGVKD. V was shortened by 7 bases and J by 13 bases, with 19 bases between the two germline ends. CDR3 bases: TGTGCCATCAAAGAGGGGCAGGGCCGCTCGCTGTTTTTT. Amino acids: CAIKEGQGRSLFF.

This chain joins TRBV11-2 and TRBJ2-5; D gene unclear. The germline CDR1 and CDR2 sequences are SGHAT and FQNNGV. The CDR3 is made up of 14 amino acids. V was pared by 5 bases and J by 2 bases, with 12 bases between. CDR3 nucleotide sequence: TGTGCCAGCAGCAAAATGGCCCTACAAGAGACCCAGTACTTC. Translating it yields CASSKMALQETQYF.

The J gene is TRBJ1-5, the V gene TRBV10-3; D is possibly TRBD1 (6 bases). This CDR3 comprises 16 residues. Trimming left V 6 bases short and J 1 base short, with 16 bases between. Looked up from germline, CDR1 is ENHRY and CDR2 is SYGVKD. The CDR3 here is CAISIAGAGSNQPQHF. In nucleotides, the CDR3 is TGTGCCATCAGCATAGCGGGGGCAGGGAGCAATCAGCCCCAGCATTTT.

This clone was counted once. The V gene is TRBV7-3, the J gene TRBJ2-2; 10 bases are shared with TRBD2. Trimming took 5 bases from V and 1 from J; bases not matched to a gene: 4. The V gene's germline CDR1 is SGHTA and CDR2 FQGTGA. CDR3 size: 16 residues. The CDR3 DNA reads TGTGCCAGCAGCCAAGCTAGCGGGAGGAACACCGGGGAGCTGTTTTTT. Protein: CASSQASGRNTGELFF.

In its sample, this clone was seen once. V is TRBV15 and J is TRBJ2-7; D may match TRBD1 or TRBD2 (5 bases each). Trimming took 7 bases from V and 3 from J, leaving 13 bases between them. CDR3 length: 13 amino acids. CDR1 is LNHNV, CDR2 YYDKDF, per germline (reference sequence). CDR3 DNA: TGTGCCACCACCTCTGGGACCAGCTACGAGCAGTACTTC. Its translation: CATTSGTSYEQYF. The complete variable domain, with remaining parts taken from reference TRBV15 and TRBJ2-7, reads DAMVIQNPRYQVTQFGKPVTLSCSQTLNHNVMYWYQQKSSQAPKLLFHYYDKDFNNEADTPDNFQSRRPNTSFCFLDIRSPGLGDTAMYLCATTSGTSYEQYFGPGTRLTVT.

This clone was seen only a few times. The genes are TRBV28 and TRBJ1-2, with 7 bases lining up with TRBD1. V lost 5 bases and J lost 5; bases outside the gene matches: 8. Germline lookup yields CDR1 MDHEN and CDR2 SYDVKM. The CDR3 consists of 14 residues. The CDR3 region is CASSLTGANYGYTF. CDR3 sequence (DNA): TGTGCCAGCAGTCTTACAGGGGCGAATTATGGCTACACCTTC.

This chain connects TRBV28 to TRBJ2-1, with D hard to call. Trimming left V 1 base short and J 3 bases short, with 13 bases between. CDR3 length: 16 amino acids. Per the germline V gene, CDR1 is MDHEN and CDR2 is SYDVKM. This chain's CDR3 is CASSLYPEPVYNEQFF. CDR3 DNA: TGTGCCAGCAGTTTATACCCGGAGCCGGTCTACAATGAGCAGTTCTTC.

This chain links TRBV7-3 with TRBJ2-7, with 7 bases that match TRBD1. V trimming: 4 bases; J trimming: 5 bases; junction bases outside the gene matches: 11. The V gene's germline CDR1 is SGHTA and CDR2 FQGTGA. This CDR3 region has 15 residues. The chain's CDR3 is CASSSEAQGPHEQYF. CDR3 bases: TGTGCCAGCAGCTCAGAAGCACAGGGGCCCCACGAGCAGTACTTC.

The rearrangement uses TRBV4-2 and TRBJ2-7; D may correspond to TRBD1 or TRBD2 (5 bases each). Germline assignment: CDR1 LGHNA and CDR2 YNFKEQ. V lost 3 bases and J lost 0, with 15 bases in between. The CDR3 sequence is 16 residues long. The CDR3 protein is CASSQAGTQPSYEQYF. The CDR3 DNA follows: TGTGCCAGCAGCCAGGCCGGGACCCAGCCCTCCTACGAGCAGTACTTC.

About this clone: A much larger clone differs from this one at a single base, so this may be a read error. The chain combines TRBV7-8 with TRBJ1-5; no clear D. The CDR3 spans 13 residues. V was clipped by 5 bases and J by 1 base, with 6 bases between them. Germline assignment: CDR1 SGHVS and CDR2 FQNEAQ. Here the CDR3 DNA reads TGTGCCAGCAGCGCAGACAGCAATCAGCCCCAGCATTTT. Its translation is CASSADSNQPQHF. Drawing the rest from reference TRBV7-8 and TRBJ1-5, the complete variable domain is GAGVSQSPRYKVAKRGQDVALRCDPISGHVSLFWYQQALGQGPEFLTYFQNEAQLDKSGLPSDRFFAERPEGSVSTLKIQRTQQEDSAVYLCASSADSNQPQHFGDGTRLSIL.

This rearrangement joins TRBV9 to TRBJ2-3; the match to TRBD1 covers 8 bases. The trim removed 2 bases at V and 6 bases at J, leaving 5 bases unmatched. The CDR3 is 14 amino acids. Germline CDR1 is SGDLS and CDR2 is YYNGEE. Here the CDR3 DNA reads TGTGCCAGCAGCGTCCAACGACAGGGGGATACGCAGTATTTT. This codes for CASSVQRQGDTQYF. The entire variable domain, with the rest obtained from reference TRBV9 and TRBJ2-3, is as follows: DSGVTQTPKHLITATGQRVTLRCSPRSGDLSVYWYQQSLDQGLQFLIQYYNGEERAKGNILERFSAQQFPDLHSELNLSSLELGDSALYFCASSVQRQGDTQYFGPGTRLTVL.

As concerns this clone: In the same sample, other DNA sequences code for this CDR3. V usage is TRBV29-1 and J usage is TRBJ1-4; 7 bases map to TRBD1. The CDR3 is 14 amino acids. CDR1 is SQVTM, CDR2 ANQGSEA, per germline. Trimming cost V 6 bases and J 4 bases; bases outside gene matches: 8. The CDR3 DNA reads TGCAGCGTAGATTCCGGGACAGATAATGAAAAACTGTTTTTT. Its protein product is CSVDSGTDNEKLFF.

The genes are TRBV19 and TRBJ1-1; possible D gene TRBD1, 6 bases. Germline loops: CDR1 LNHDA, CDR2 SQIVND (reference sequence). Trimming cost V 3 bases and J 0 bases, with 8 bases left between them. The CDR3 contains 14 residues. In DNA, the CDR3 is TGTGCCAGTAGTATGGGGGCTCTGAACACTGAAGCTTTCTTT. Its protein is CASSMGALNTEAFF.

The chain uses TRBV19 and TRBJ2-5; no firm D call. From germline, CDR1 is LNHDA and CDR2 SQIVND (reference sequence). This CDR3 spans 14 amino acids. The germline V and J ends were trimmed by 1 base and 5 bases, with 11 bases remaining between them. CDR3 in DNA: TGTGCCAGTAGTATAGTTTCTGGGATGGAGACCCAGTACTTC. This codes for CASSIVSGMETQYF.

This chain connects TRBV2 to TRBJ1-4; 10 bases are a match to TRBD1. Germline trimming cut 4 bases from V and 8 bases from J; bases unmatched to any gene: 7. CDR3 length: 15 amino acids. CDR1 is SNHLY, CDR2 FYNNEI, per germline. The CDR3 loop reads CASSARGQGGEKLFF. The DNA for the CDR3 is TGTGCCAGCAGTGCTAGAGGACAGGGGGGGGAAAAACTGTTTTTT.